This T cell receptor beta chain is from a study of shared clonotypes between healthy human individuals. The genomic DNA of each subset was split evenly across several immunoSEQ plates. Only in-frame clones appear in the TCRdb table, and some are missing; sequencing was by immunoSEQ multiplex PCR. The sample includes more than 400,000 clones, almost 97% seen only once; the top ten take 0.06%. The sample comprised naive CD4+ T cells sorted from blood. Subset here: CD45RA+ positively selected. The receptor was isolated from a woman aged 30 to 39 in good health.

CDR3 residues: CASRILNIQYF. The CDR3 DNA reads TGTGCCAGCAGGATTCTTAACATTCAGTACTTC. The chain has TRBV2 and TRBJ2-4; D unresolved. The germline gives CDR1 SNHLY, CDR2 FYNNEI. There are 11 residues in the CDR3. Trimming left V 6 bases short and J 7 bases short, with 7 bases between.